The clone carrying this T cell receptor (beta chain) was recorded at least ten times. The entry originates in a study of T cells in Graves' hyperthyroidism and ophthalmopathy. TCR beta CDR3 sequences were amplified from RNA transcripts. Using the HTBI primer set, a first-round RT-PCR was run on the TCR CDR3. TCRdb used MiXCR to reprocess the multiplex PCR reads, holding one entry per CDR3 protein. In the table there are more than 500,000 distinct CDR3 sequences, approximately 15% of which are singletons. Sample: blood. This sequence was found in a woman in her thirties or forties with Graves' ophthalmopathy.

The CDR3 reads CASSPDGGFYEQYF. CDR3 in DNA: TGTGCCAGCAGCCCGGACGGAGGGTTTTACGAGCAGTACTTC. V gene TRBV28 combines with J gene TRBJ2-7, with D possibly TRBD2 on 6 matching bases. The CDR3 spans 14 residues. With 6 bases removed from V and 4 bases from J, the gap between germline ends came to 16 bases. Germline lookup yields CDR1 MDHEN and CDR2 SYDVKM. Complete variable domain (other parts from reference TRBV28 and TRBJ2-7): DVKVTQSSRYLVKRTGEKVFLECVQDMDHENMFWYRQDPGLGLRLIYFSYDVKMKEKGDIPEGYSVSREKKERFSLILESASTNQTSMYLCASSPDGGFYEQYFGPGTRLTVT.